This paragraph covers one TCR beta chain sequence. This clonotype has at least ten counts. The clone's antigen remains unknown. Base quality data are lacking; no much larger clone is found one base away. This sample was taken from a study (dated by TCRdb to about 2015). Context from the whole study: The study set out to test whether tumor-infiltrating Tregs in breast cancer get recruited from blood Tregs or are instead converted in situ from other CD4+ T cell subsets. Overall study outcomes, separate from this receptor: Tumor memory CD4+ T cell TCR gene usage clustered with blood and lymph node memory CD4+ cells and lymph node naive CD4+ cells. Validation in the larger cohort was restricted to a single TCR beta V-J rearrangement rather than whole repertoires. Tumor-infiltrating Treg TCR alpha and beta sequences overlapped most with tumor naive CD4+ T cells, then with blood naive CD4+ T cells.

Tregs were isolated as CD4+CD25+CD127-/low cells. Tregs, naive and memory CD4+ T cells from tumor, blood and ipsilateral draining lymph nodes of about five breast cancer patients underwent full-length TCR alpha and beta sequencing. Tumor tissue and lymph nodes obtained from ipsilateral axillary dissection were perfused with PBS, minced and then digested with collagenase I and hyaluronidase. Ficoll density gradient centrifugation was used to isolate mononuclear cells from lymph nodes or from 50 to 60 ml of peripheral blood. FACS confirmed that the sorted cell populations were more than 90% pure. The germline V gene gives CDR1 as MGHRA and CDR2 as YSYEKL. Its CDR3 holds 15 amino acids, cysteine through phenylalanine. CDR3 DNA is the only sequence kept; it has 45 bases, read in frame from the first base. V was cut back by 1 base and J by 9 bases, leaving a gap of 15 bases between them. Full-length TCR variable regions were amplified by 5' RACE PCR using constant-region reverse primers, and then by semi-nested PCR using Nested Universal Primer A. The ReliaPrep RNA Cell Miniprep System was used to extract total RNA, which was then reverse transcribed into 5'RACE-ready cDNA with the SMARTer RACE 5'/3' Kit. Multiplex adaptors were used to barcode full-length TCR alpha and beta libraries, and the barcoded libraries were sequenced on an Illumina MiSeq. On the authors' methods: For each of nine subset-tissue groups, sequencing data from the five patients were pooled, and the groups were compared by unsupervised clustering of TCR gene usage. The Morisita-Horn index, with shared sequences weighted by their contribution to each repertoire, was used to calculate repertoire similarity. The public reads were reprocessed in TCRdb via fastp at Q25 and MiXCR, keeping in-frame beta chains. Under each unique CDR3 protein, matching rows form one entry showing the most common genes and DNA. These V and J calls are TCRdb output, not the study's own analysis. The sample records more than 9,000 distinct CDR3 sequences, over 15% of which are singletons. Jointly, the top ten make up 3.5% to 4% of the sample.

This sequence originates from a female donor with breast cancer. This chain is built from TRBV4-1 and TRBJ1-4; the best D guess is TRBD1, with 5 bases matching. The material sequenced was Tregs sorted from a lymph node. The DNA sequence is given as TGCGCCAGCAGCCAAGTCGGGGGAGCCGCGCAAAAACTGTTTTTT. This yields the protein CASSQVGGAAQKLFF.